Presented here are 16 T cell receptor beta chains from one specimen sequenced in a study of blood T cell repertoires in COVID-19. Method: immunoSEQ multiplex PCR; TCRdb's copy keeps in-frame clones and lacks some. The sample yields about 30,000 clones, about 91% seen once. The material sequenced was peripheral blood. The receptors originated from a man older than 75 with acute or convalescent COVID-19.

DNA for the CDR3: TGCAGCGTCTGGACTAGCGGGAGAGGTTTCTGGGAGACCCAGTACTTC. Translation: CSVWTSGRGFWETQYF. This sequence joins TRBV29-1 and TRBJ2-5; 13 nucleotides line up with TRBD2. Germline V lookup: CDR1 SQVTM, CDR2 ANQGSEA. Trimming removed 6 bases from V and 5 bases from J; junction bases left unmatched: 12. The CDR3 sequence is 16 residues long. Complete variable domain (other parts from reference TRBV29-1 and TRBJ2-5): SAVISQKPSRDICQRGTSLTIQCQVDSQVTMMFWYRQQPGQSLTLIATANQGSEATYESGFVIDKFPISRPNLTFSTLTVSNMSPEDSSIYLCSVWTSGRGFWETQYFGPGTRLLVL.

This CDR3 reads CASTPLLRQGIYNSPLHF. The CDR3 DNA reads as TGTGCCAGCACCCCTCTTCTGCGACAGGGGATCTATAATTCACCCCTCCACTTT. V and J are TRBV27 and TRBJ1-6; the match to TRBD1 covers 8 bases. The CDR3 consists of 18 residues. Trimming cost V 7 bases and J 3 bases; bases outside gene matches: 14. Germline V gene lookup returns CDR1 MNHEY and CDR2 SMNVEV (reference sequence).

The V gene is TRBV11-3, the J gene TRBJ2-7; D might be TRBD2 (6 bases). CDR3 size: 14 residues. Germline V gene sequence: CDR1 SGHNT, CDR2 YENEEA. V gave up 5 bases and J gave up 3 bases, with 14 bases separating them. DNA for the CDR3: TGTGCCAGCAGCGGAGGGACGGTGATCTACGAGCAGTACTTC. Residues: CASSGGTVIYEQYF.

This clone was recorded once. V gene TRBV3-1 (or the pseudogene TRBV3-2) combines with J gene TRBJ2-2; 7 nucleotides align to TRBD2. The CDR3 runs to 15 residues. Trimming removed 4 bases from V and 0 bases from J; junction bases left unmatched: 2. CDR1 is LGHDT, CDR2 YNNKEL, per germline (reference sequence). In DNA form, the CDR3 reads TGTGCCAGCAGCCTACTAGCGACGAACACCGGGGAGCTGTTTTTT. Translating it yields CASSLLATNTGELFF.

The V gene is TRBV6-5, the J gene TRBJ1-2, with D possibly matching TRBD1 (5 bases). CDR1 is MNHEY, CDR2 SVGAGI, per germline. The CDR3 totals 15 residues. V was pared by 6 bases and J by 6 bases, with 20 bases between. CDR3 sequence reads: CASRAGERTLDGYTF. CDR3 DNA: TGTGCCAGCAGAGCGGGGGAAAGAACCTTGGATGGCTACACCTTC.

This chain joins TRBV3-1 (or the pseudogene TRBV3-2) and TRBJ2-1; possible D gene TRBD2, 5 bases. V lost 1 base and J 4 bases, leaving 14 bases between the germline ends. This CDR3 spans 16 amino acids. Germline loops: CDR1 LGHDT, CDR2 YNNKEL (reference sequence). The CDR3 loop is CASSQGLDLSYNEQFF. CDR3 coding DNA: TGTGCCAGCAGCCAAGGTTTGGACTTATCTTACAATGAGCAGTTCTTC.

V gene TRBV5-1 combines with J gene TRBJ2-1; 8 positions agree with TRBD2. V lost 3 bases, J lost 6 bases, and 5 bases stayed unmatched. The CDR3 runs to 14 residues. The germline CDR1 and CDR2 sequences are SGHRS and YFSETQ. In DNA, the CDR3 is TGCGCCAGCAGCTGGGGGACTAGTATCAATGAGCAGTTCTTC. Translated, it gives CASSWGTSINEQFF.

In this sample, this clone turned up once. The chain combines TRBV6-5 with TRBJ1-1, with TRBD1 matching over 9 bases. The CDR3 is made up of 13 amino acids. CDR1 is MNHEY, CDR2 SVGAGI, per germline. V lost 7 bases, J lost 3 bases, and 3 bases stayed unmatched. The DNA for the CDR3 is TGTGCCAGCACCTGGACAGGGGACACTGAAGCTTTCTTT. Amino acids: CASTWTGDTEAFF.

This clone appeared a few times. This chain links TRBV2 with TRBJ2-7; possibly TRBD1 for D (6 bases). V lost 7 bases to trimming and J lost 3 bases, with 19 bases between them. The CDR3 length is 15 residues. The germline V gene encodes CDR1 SNHLY and CDR2 FYNNEI. CDR3 in amino acids: CASIRDTFTLYEQYF. The CDR3 DNA sequence: TGTGCCAGCATACGGGACACCTTTACGCTCTACGAGCAGTACTTC.

The V call is TRBV6-5, the J call TRBJ1-3, with D perhaps TRBD1 (5 bases). Germline loops: CDR1 MNHEY, CDR2 SVGAGI. Trimming removed 6 bases at V and 2 bases at J, with 14 bases between. The CDR3 contains 15 residues. CDR3 loop: CASRDTGLPGNTIYF. The CDR3 nucleotides read TGTGCCAGCAGGGACACCGGGCTACCTGGAAACACCATATATTTT.

V gene TRBV19 combines with J gene TRBJ2-2; D possibly corresponds to TRBD1 (5 bases). The CDR3 has 16 residues. CDR1 is LNHDA, CDR2 SQIVND, per germline (reference sequence). Trimming pared 7 bases from V and 7 bases from J, leaving 22 bases between. In DNA form, the CDR3 reads TGTGCCAGTAAAGTGGACCGAGACTCTCAGGGCGGGGAGCTGTTTTTT. Translation: CASKVDRDSQGGELFF.

This clone was detected only once. The chain recombines TRBV6-5 with TRBJ2-4, with 7 bases that match TRBD1. The CDR3 is made up of 14 amino acids. Losses at the gene ends were 5 bases for V and 2 bases for J; bases not matched to a gene: 3. Germline CDR1 reads MNHEY; CDR2 reads SVGAGI. The CDR3: CASSRDSSKNIQYF. The CDR3, as DNA: TGTGCCAGCAGTCGGGACAGCTCCAAAAACATTCAGTACTTC.

The V call is TRBV5-1, the J call TRBJ2-7; 9 bases fit TRBD2. Germline V CDR1 and CDR2: SGHRS, YFSETQ. The CDR3 loop spans 16 amino acids. J lost 0 bases, V lost 4 bases, and 8 bases had no gene match. CDR3 region: CASSASFSGSSYEQYF. CDR3 sequence (DNA): TGCGCCAGCAGCGCGTCCTTTAGCGGGAGCTCCTACGAGCAGTACTTC.

The rearrangement joins TRBV2 to TRBJ1-3; no clear D. This CDR3 region has 18 residues. The germline CDR1 and CDR2 sequences are SNHLY and FYNNEI. The ends were cut back, 4 bases at V and 0 bases at J, with 19 bases in the middle. The CDR3 DNA is TGTGCCAGCAGTGCGGTCAGCTTTCGGGTGAACTCTGGAAACACCATATATTTT. It encodes CASSAVSFRVNSGNTIYF.

V and J are TRBV6-5 and TRBJ2-7; D is possibly TRBD1 (7 bases). The germline gives CDR1 MNHEY, CDR2 SVGAGI. The V and J ends lost 8 bases and 2 bases respectively, with 19 bases between them. The CDR3 length is 15 residues. CDR3 sequence: CASGDSGTVTYEQYF. CDR3 bases: TGTGCCAGCGGGGACTCCGGGACAGTTACCTACGAGCAGTACTTC.

The V gene is TRBV15, the J gene TRBJ2-1; D is uncertain. The ends were cut back, 3 bases at V and 8 bases at J, with 14 bases in the middle. The CDR3 spans 14 residues. Germline V gives CDR1 LNHNV, CDR2 YYDKDF (reference sequence). The CDR3 DNA sequence: TGTGCCACCAGCAGGATCCAGATCACCTATGAGCAGTTCTTC. Protein sequence: CATSRIQITYEQFF.